The next 3 T cell receptor beta chains were all read from a single sample in a study of blood T cell repertoires in COVID-19. Clones were sequenced by immunoSEQ multiplex PCR, and TCRdb holds only the in-frame ones, with some missing. Altogether 250,000 to 300,000 clones are present, under 90% being singletons, with the ten largest covering approximately 2.2%. The sample was peripheral blood. The receptors here all came from a man in his forties or fifties with acute or convalescent COVID-19.

The chain joins TRBV5-3 to TRBJ1-5; TRBD1 agrees at 9 bases. TRBV5-3 is an ORF for which the function is uncertain. This CDR3 contains 20 residues. The junction had 13 bases not matched to a gene; V was cut back by 0 bases and J by 0 bases. CDR3 sequence: CARSLAGRDRENNSNQPQHF. CDR3 nucleotides: TGTGCCAGAAGCTTGGCCGGGAGGGACAGGGAGAACAATAGCAATCAGCCCCAGCATTTT.

This clone has only a few counts. The chain links TRBV4-1 to TRBJ1-2; D is unclear. This CDR3 spans 13 amino acids. Trimming stripped 1 base from V and 7 bases from J, with 10 bases between. Looked up from germline, CDR1 is MGHRA and CDR2 is YSYEKL. The CDR3 coding sequence is TGCGCCAGCAGCCAAGTCGGGGTATTTGGCTACACCTTC. Its translation is CASSQVGVFGYTF.

J is TRBJ2-7 and V is TRBV18, with 8 bases fitting TRBD1. The CDR3 runs to 15 residues. V lost 2 bases, J lost 2 bases, and 5 bases stayed unmatched. From germline, CDR1 is KGHSH and CDR2 LQKENI. The CDR3 sequence is CASSPWTGPAYEQYF. The CDR3, as DNA: TGTGCCAGCTCACCATGGACAGGGCCGGCCTACGAGCAGTACTTC. Combining the CDR3 with reference TRBV18 and TRBJ2-7 gives the whole variable domain NAGVMQNPRHLVRRRGQEARLRCSPMKGHSHVYWYRQLPEEGLKFMVYLQKENIIDESGMPKERFSAEFPKEGPSILRIQQVVRGDSAAYFCASSPWTGPAYEQYFGPGTRLTVT.